The clone carrying this TCR beta chain appeared many times. Its ends do not fully match the called genes, so a read error is possible. TCRdb reprocessed the PCR reads with MiXCR, giving one entry per CDR3 protein. The sample lists approximately 40,000 distinct CDR3 sequences, about 18% occurring once. The data originate from a study of molecular identifiers for immune sequencing clone quantification. Study in general: RNA from about 20,000 or 100,000 naive CD8 cells was split five ways in replicates, with four sequenced.

This sequence originates from a human donor in good health. Some libraries in this study had Jurkat cell RNA spiked in. Sample: naive CD8+ T cells from blood, with Jurkat cell RNA spiked in. Subset described: FACS-sorted CD8+CD4-CCR7+CD45RA+ naive T cells.

The CDR3 sequence is CASSFGLLNF. CDR3 nucleotides: TGTGCCAGCAGCTTCGGACTCTTAAACTTC. The V and J genes are TRBV5-8 and TRBJ2-1; D might be TRBD2 (5 bases). Germline V gene sequence: CDR1 SGHTS, CDR2 YDEGEE. The CDR3 sequence is 10 residues long. Filled out from reference TRBV5-8 and TRBJ2-1, the complete variable domain reads EAGVTQSPTHLIKTRGQQATLRCSPISGHTSVYWYQQALGLGLQFLLWYDEGEERNRGNFPPRFSGRQFPNYSSELNVNALELEDSALYLCASSFGLLNFGPGTRLTVL.